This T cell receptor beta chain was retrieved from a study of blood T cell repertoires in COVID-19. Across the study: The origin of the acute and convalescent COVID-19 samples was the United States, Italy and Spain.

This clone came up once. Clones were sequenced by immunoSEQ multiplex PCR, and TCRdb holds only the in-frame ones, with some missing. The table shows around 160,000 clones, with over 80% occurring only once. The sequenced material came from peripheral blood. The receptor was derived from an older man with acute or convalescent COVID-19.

CDR3 in amino acids: CASSSRVVTGELFF. For the CDR3, the DNA is TGTGCCAGTAGTAGCAGGGTTGTCACCGGGGAGCTGTTTTTT. The chain uses TRBV19 and TRBJ2-2; maybe TRBD1 (5 bases). In germline, CDR1 is LNHDA, CDR2 SQIVND (reference sequence). Trimming pared 4 bases from V and 4 bases from J, leaving 10 bases between. CDR3 length equals 14 residues.